This TCR beta chain emerged from a study of blood T cell repertoires in COVID-19. Authors' analysis steps: Nucleated cell counts were estimated from reference gene primer amplification. This table comes from immunoSEQ multiplex PCR, and its TCRdb copy is limited to in-frame clones, with some not included. V and J calls and clone size come straight from that table; D and trimming were deduced from the DNA. The table includes 300,000 to 400,000 clones, 80% to 90% detected once. This clone was seen just once. The TCR sequence derives from a woman in her fifties or sixties with COVID-19, enrolled during active disease. Sequencing was carried out using peripheral blood.

CDR3 protein: CASMAGGWGTGELFF. For the CDR3, the DNA is TGTGCCAGCATGGCAGGGGGCTGGGGCACCGGGGAGCTGTTTTTT. The chain employs TRBV2 and TRBJ2-2; 8 bases line up with TRBD1. Germline values: CDR1 SNHLY, CDR2 FYNNEI. V trimming: 7 bases; J trimming: 4 bases; junction bases outside the gene matches: 8. This CDR3 is 15 amino acids long.